Presented here are 8 T cell receptor beta chains from one specimen sequenced in a study of human T cells and chemical hapten exposure. TCRdb passed the RACE reads through MiXCR, listing each CDR3 protein once. This table holds around 360,000 distinct CDR3 sequences, under 6.5% found once. Time point: patch test 2, 6 weeks after DPC sensitization. Specified treatment: therapeutic diphenylcyclopropenone sensitization with weekly scalp DPC. The sequenced sample was whole blood, obtained in connection with sensitization to the hapten diphenylcyclopropenone (DPC). The receptors originated from a woman aged 18 to 35 with alopecia areata. Some clones in this sample may be carry-over from other donors' samples.

This clonotype appeared many times. This chain links TRBV29-1 with TRBJ2-5, with a possible D match to TRBD2 (6 bases). V dropped 0 bases and J dropped 1 base, with 15 bases sitting between them. Germline CDR1 and CDR2: SQVTM and ANQGSEA. The CDR3 runs to 16 residues. CDR3 loop: CSVEDQSGGTQETQYF. Written as DNA, the CDR3 is TGCAGCGTTGAAGATCAATCAGGAGGGACCCAAGAGACCCAGTACTTC.

The V call is TRBV12-5, the J call TRBJ2-3; TRBD2 might be the D (7 bases). Germline-derived CDR1 and CDR2 are LGHNT and FRNRAP. V shed 0 bases and J shed 2 bases, with 12 bases lying between them. This CDR3 has 16 amino acids. In DNA form, the CDR3 reads TGTGCTAGTGGTTTGGTACTTGGGGGGGCCACAGATACGCAGTATTTT. As protein: CASGLVLGGATDTQYF.

This clonotype was observed at least ten times. The chain joins TRBV4-2 to TRBJ1-1, with no clear D. Germline V gene data show CDR1 as LGHNA and CDR2 as YNFKEQ. The CDR3 is made up of 15 amino acids. V was shortened by 1 base and J by 1 base, with 10 bases between the two germline ends. The CDR3 sequence: CASSQVSASNTEAFF. For the CDR3, the DNA is TGTGCCAGCAGCCAAGTGAGCGCCTCGAACACTGAAGCTTTCTTT.

This clonotype came up many times. The chain employs TRBV6-2 or TRBV6-3 and TRBJ1-2; TRBD1 is a possible D gene (5 bases). This CDR3 has 14 amino acids. The ends were cut back, 5 bases at V and 0 bases at J, with 10 bases in the middle. Germline values: CDR1 MNHEY, CDR2 SVGEGT. CDR3 in DNA: TGTGCCAGCAGTCTCGACAGAACTAACTATGGCTACACCTTC. This translates into CASSLDRTNYGYTF.

The CDR3 spells CATTRFTDTQYF. DNA for the CDR3: TGTGCCACGACACGGTTCACAGATACGCAGTATTTT. The chain employs TRBV2 and TRBJ2-3; D is uncertain. Trimming removed 10 bases at V and 2 bases at J, with 10 bases between. The CDR3 extends over 12 amino acids. CDR1 and CDR2 (germline): SNHLY, FYNNEI.

In this sample, this clonotype turned up many times. The genes are TRBV3-1 and TRBJ1-2; 7 nucleotides agree with TRBD1. The CDR3 has 15 residues. Unmatched junction bases numbered 8, after V lost 4 bases and J lost 3 bases. CDR1 is LGHDT and CDR2 is YNNKEL in the germline V gene (reference sequence). Written as DNA, the CDR3 is TGTGCCAGCAGCCTTCGGACAGGAATTTACTATGGCTACACCTTC. Amino acid sequence: CASSLRTGIYYGYTF.

This clonotype was detected many times. V and J are TRBV20-1 and TRBJ1-2; possibly TRBD1 for D (6 bases). This CDR3 is built from 13 residues. Per the germline V gene, CDR1 is DFQATT and CDR2 is SNEGSKA (reference sequence). Trimming pared 6 bases from V and 1 base from J, leaving 12 bases between. The CDR3, as DNA: TGCAGTGCATTGAACAGGGATAACTATGGCTACACCTTC. Protein: CSALNRDNYGYTF.

This chain uses TRBV28 with TRBJ1-5; possibly TRBD1 for D (5 bases). V was clipped by 2 bases and J by 5 bases, with 16 bases between them. The CDR3 has 16 residues. Germline values: CDR1 MDHEN, CDR2 SYDVKM. CDR3 region: CASSLRIGGRYQPQHF. The DNA of the CDR3 is TGTGCCAGCAGTTTAAGGATCGGGGGTCGATATCAGCCCCAGCATTTT.